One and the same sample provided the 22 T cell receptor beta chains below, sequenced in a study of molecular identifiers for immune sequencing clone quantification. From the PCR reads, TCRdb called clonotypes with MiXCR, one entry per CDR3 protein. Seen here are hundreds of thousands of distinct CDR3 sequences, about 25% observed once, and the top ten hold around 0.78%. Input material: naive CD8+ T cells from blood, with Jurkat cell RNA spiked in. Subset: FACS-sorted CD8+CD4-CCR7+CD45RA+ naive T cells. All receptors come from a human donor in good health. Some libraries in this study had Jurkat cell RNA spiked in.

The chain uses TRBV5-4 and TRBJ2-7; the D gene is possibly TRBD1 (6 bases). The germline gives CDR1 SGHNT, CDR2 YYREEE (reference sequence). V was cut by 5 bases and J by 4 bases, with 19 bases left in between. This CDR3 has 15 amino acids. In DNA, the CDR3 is TGTGCCAGCAGTCCCGGGCAGGGGCCGGGGTACGAGCAGTACTTC. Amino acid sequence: CASSPGQGPGYEQYF. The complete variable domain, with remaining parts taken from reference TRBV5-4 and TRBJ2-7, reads ETGVTQSPTHLIKTRGQQVTLRCSSQSGHNTVSWYQQALGQGPQFIFQYYREEENGRGNFPPRFSGLQFPNYSSELNVNALELDDSALYLCASSPGQGPGYEQYFGPGTRLTVT.

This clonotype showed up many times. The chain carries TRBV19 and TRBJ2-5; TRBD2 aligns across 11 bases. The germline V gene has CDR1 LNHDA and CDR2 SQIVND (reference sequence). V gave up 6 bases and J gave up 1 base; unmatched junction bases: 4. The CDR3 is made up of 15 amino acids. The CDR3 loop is CASSHGTSGQETQYF. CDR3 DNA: TGTGCCAGTAGCCACGGGACTAGCGGCCAAGAGACCCAGTACTTC.

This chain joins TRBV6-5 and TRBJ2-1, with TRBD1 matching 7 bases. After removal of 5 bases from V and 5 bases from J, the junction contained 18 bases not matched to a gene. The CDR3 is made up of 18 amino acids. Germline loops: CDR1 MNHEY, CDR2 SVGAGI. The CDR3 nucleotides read TGTGCCAGCAGTCTTACCAGCCGGGGAAGGGGGCCCAACAATGAGCAGTTCTTC. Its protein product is CASSLTSRGRGPNNEQFF.

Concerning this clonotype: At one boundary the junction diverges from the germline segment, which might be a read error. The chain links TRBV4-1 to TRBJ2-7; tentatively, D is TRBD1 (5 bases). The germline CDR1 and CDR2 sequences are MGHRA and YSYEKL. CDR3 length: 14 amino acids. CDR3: CASNQGEQSYEQYF. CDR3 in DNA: TGCGCCAGCAACCAAGGGGAACAGTCCTACGAGCAGTACTTC.

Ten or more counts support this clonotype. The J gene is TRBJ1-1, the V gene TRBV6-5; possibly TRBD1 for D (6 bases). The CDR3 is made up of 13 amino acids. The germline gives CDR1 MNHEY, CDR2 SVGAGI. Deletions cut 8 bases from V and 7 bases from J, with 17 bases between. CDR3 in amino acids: CASSPRGANEAFF. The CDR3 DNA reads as TGTGCCAGCTCCCCAAGGGGGGCTAATGAAGCTTTCTTT.

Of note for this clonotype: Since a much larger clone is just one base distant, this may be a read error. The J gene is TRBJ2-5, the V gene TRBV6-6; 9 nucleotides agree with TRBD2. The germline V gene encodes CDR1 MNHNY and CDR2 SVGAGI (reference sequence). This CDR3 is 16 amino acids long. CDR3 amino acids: CASSYGREGQREIQYF. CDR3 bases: TGTGCCAGCAGTTACGGGCGGGAGGGCCAGCGAGAGATCCAGTACTTC.

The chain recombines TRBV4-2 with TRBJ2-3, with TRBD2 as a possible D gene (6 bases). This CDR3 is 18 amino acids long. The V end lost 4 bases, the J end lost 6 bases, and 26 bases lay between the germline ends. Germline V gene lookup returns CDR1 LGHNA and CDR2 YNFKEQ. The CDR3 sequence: CASSPVSWGDLIFDTQYF. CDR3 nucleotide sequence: TGTGCCAGCAGCCCAGTGTCGTGGGGGGACTTAATTTTTGATACGCAGTATTTT.

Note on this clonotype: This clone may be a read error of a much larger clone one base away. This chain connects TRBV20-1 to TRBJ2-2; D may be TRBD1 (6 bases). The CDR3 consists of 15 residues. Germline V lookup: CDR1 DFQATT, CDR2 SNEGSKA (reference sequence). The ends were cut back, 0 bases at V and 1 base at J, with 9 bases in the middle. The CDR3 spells CSARDHRENTGELFF. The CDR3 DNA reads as TGCAGTGCTAGAGATCACAGGGAGAACACCGGGGAGCTGTTTTTT.

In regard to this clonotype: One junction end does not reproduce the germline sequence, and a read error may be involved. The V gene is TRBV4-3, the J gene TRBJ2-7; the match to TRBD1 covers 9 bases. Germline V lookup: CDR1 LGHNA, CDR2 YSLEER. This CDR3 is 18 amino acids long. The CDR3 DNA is TGCGCCAGCAGCCAAATCCTTTACGGGACAGGGCTCTCCTACGATCAGTACTTC. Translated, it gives CASSQILYGTGLSYDQYF.

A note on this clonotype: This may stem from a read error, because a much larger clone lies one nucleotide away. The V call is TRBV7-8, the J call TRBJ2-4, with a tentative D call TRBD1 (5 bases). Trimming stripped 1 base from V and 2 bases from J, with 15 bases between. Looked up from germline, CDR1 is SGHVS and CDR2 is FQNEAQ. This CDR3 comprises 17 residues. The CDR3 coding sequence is TGTGCCAGCAGCTTAGTTACGCAGGGCCAGACCAAAAACATTCAGTACTTC. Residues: CASSLVTQGQTKNIQYF.

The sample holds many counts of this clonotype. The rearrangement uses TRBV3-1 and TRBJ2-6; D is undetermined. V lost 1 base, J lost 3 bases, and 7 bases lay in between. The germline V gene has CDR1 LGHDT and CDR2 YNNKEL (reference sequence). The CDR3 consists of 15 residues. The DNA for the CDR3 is TGTGCCAGCAGCCAAGCCGGTATTGGGGCCAACGTCCTGACTTTC. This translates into CASSQAGIGANVLTF.

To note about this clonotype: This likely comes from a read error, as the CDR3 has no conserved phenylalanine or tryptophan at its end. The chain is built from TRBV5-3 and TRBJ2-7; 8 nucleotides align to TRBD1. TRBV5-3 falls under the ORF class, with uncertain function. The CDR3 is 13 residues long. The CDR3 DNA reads TGTGCCAGCAGCTTAACAGGGGGCTACGAGCAGTACATC. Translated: CASSLTGGYEQYI.

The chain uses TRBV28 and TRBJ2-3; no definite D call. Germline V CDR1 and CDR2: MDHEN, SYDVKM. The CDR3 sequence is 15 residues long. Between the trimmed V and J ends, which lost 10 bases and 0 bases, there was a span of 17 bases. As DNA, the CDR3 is TGTGCCACCGACCTCGAACTGACTAGCACAGATACGCAGTATTTT. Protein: CATDLELTSTDTQYF.

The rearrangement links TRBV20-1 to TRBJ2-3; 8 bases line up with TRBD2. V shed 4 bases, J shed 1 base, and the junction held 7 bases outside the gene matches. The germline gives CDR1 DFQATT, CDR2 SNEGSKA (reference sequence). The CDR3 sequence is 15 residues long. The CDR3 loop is CSAKNSGAGTDTQYF. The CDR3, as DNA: TGCAGTGCTAAAAATAGCGGGGCAGGCACAGATACGCAGTATTTT.

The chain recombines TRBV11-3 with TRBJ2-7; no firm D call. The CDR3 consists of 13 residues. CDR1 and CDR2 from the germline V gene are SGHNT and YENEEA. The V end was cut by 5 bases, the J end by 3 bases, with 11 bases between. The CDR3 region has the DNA TGTGCCAGCAGCCACGGACCTGGCTACGAGCAGTACTTC. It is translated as CASSHGPGYEQYF.

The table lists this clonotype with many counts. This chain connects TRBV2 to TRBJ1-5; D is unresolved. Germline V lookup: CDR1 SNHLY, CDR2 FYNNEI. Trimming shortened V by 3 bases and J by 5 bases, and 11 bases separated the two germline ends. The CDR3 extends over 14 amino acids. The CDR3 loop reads CASSDGDSDQPQHF. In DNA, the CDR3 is TGTGCCAGCAGTGATGGGGATTCGGATCAGCCCCAGCATTTT. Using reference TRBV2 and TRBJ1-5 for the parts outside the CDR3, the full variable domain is EPEVTQTPSHQVTQMGQEVILRCVPISNHLYFYWYRQILGQKVEFLVSFYNNEISEKSEIFDDQFSVERPDGSNFTLKIRSTKLEDSAMYFCASSDGDSDQPQHFGDGTRLSIL.

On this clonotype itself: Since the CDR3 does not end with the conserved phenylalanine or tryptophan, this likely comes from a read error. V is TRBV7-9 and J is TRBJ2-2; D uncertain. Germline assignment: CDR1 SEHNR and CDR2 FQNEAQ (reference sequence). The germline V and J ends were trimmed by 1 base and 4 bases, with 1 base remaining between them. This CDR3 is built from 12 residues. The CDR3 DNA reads TGTGCCAGCAGCTTAGGCACCGGGGAGCTGTTTTCT. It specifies CASSLGTGELFS.

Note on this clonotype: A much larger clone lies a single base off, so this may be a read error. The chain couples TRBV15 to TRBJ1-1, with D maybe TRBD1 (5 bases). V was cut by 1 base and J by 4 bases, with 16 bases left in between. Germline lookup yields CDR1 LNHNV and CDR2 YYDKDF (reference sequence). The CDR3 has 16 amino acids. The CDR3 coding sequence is TGTGCCACCAGCAGAGGACGGGGGGTCGGAGGCACTGAAGCTTTCTTT. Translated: CATSRGRGVGGTEAFF.

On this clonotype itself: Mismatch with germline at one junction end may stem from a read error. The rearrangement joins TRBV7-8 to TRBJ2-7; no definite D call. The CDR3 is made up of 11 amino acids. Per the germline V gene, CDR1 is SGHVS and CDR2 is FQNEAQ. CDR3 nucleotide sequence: TGTGCCTGCAGCTCGGCCTACGAGCAGTACTTC. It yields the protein CACSSAYEQYF.

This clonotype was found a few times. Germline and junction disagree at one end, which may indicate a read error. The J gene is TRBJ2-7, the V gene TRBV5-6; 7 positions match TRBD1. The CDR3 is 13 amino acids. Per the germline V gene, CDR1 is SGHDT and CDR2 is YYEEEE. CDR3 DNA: TGTGCCAGCACCTTGGACAGGTCCTACGAGCAGTACTTC. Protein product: CASTLDRSYEQYF. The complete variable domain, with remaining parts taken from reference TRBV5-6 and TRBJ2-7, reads DAGVTQSPTHLIKTRGQQVTLRCSPKSGHDTVSWYQQALGQGPQFIFQYYEEEERQRGNFPDRFSGHQFPNYSSELNVNALLLGDSALYLCASTLDRSYEQYFGPGTRLTVT.

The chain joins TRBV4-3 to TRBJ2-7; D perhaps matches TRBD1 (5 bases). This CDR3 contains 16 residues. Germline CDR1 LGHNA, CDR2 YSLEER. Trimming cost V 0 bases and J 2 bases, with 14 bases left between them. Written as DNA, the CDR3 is TGCGCCAGCAGCCAAGAGATTCAGGGCGGCACCTACGAGCAGTACTTC. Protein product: CASSQEIQGGTYEQYF.

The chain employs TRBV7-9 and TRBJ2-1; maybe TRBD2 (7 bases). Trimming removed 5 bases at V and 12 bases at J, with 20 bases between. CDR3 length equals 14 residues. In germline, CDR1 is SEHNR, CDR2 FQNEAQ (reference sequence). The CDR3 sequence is CASSPVAGAPRQFF. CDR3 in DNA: TGTGCCAGCAGCCCCGTGGCGGGGGCCCCCAGGCAGTTCTTC.